Listed below are T cell receptor beta chains from one sample, sequenced in a study of cytotoxic CD8 clonotypes in ibrutinib-treated CLL. Clones were sequenced by immunoSEQ multiplex PCR, and TCRdb holds only the in-frame ones, with some missing. Of around 200,000 clones detected, 75% to 80% appear once; the ten largest clones hold around 10%. This specimen was PBMCs, taken after 12 months of ibrutinib treatment. The receptors come from a human donor with chronic lymphocytic leukemia. The CDR3 runs from the conserved cysteine through the conserved F or W. Each record gives: CDR3 DNA, CDR3 protein, V gene, D gene, clone size, J gene. The D gene is left open where the match is weak. Part of the rows lack a size; the others show once, few, many or a class for expanded clones.

DNA: TGTGCCACCAGCAGCGGGAGCTCTGGGGCCAACGTCCTGACTTTC
CDR3: CATSSGSSGANVLTF
V: TRBV15
D: -
size: -
J: TRBJ2-6

DNA: TGTGCCAGCAGCCCCAGGGGAGGGAGCTCCTACGAGCAGTACTTC
CDR3: CASSPRGGSSYEQYF
V: TRBV7-8
D: -
size: few
J: TRBJ2-7

DNA: TGTGCCAGTATGAGATCCAATAACTATGGCTACACCTTC
CDR3: CASMRSNNYGYTF
V: TRBV19
D: -
size: -
J: TRBJ1-2

DNA: TGTGCCAGCAGTGCCAGGGGTATGAACACTGAAGCTTTCTTT
CDR3: CASSARGMNTEAFF
V: TRBV6-1
D: -
size: -
J: TRBJ1-1

DNA: TGTGCCAGCAGCCTGACCTTGGGGGGGTCCTATGGCTACACCTTC
CDR3: CASSLTLGGSYGYTF
V: TRBV11-2
D: -
size: few
J: TRBJ1-2

DNA: TGCAGCGTTGAAGGCAGCGTGAACACTGAAGCTTTCTTT
CDR3: CSVEGSVNTEAFF
V: TRBV29-1
D: -
size: -
J: TRBJ1-1

DNA: TGTGCCACCAGCGGCAGACCAGGGGGCCTATATAGCAATCAGCCCCAGCATTTT
CDR3: CATSGRPGGLYSNQPQHF
V: TRBV15
D: TRBD1
size: -
J: TRBJ1-5

DNA: TGTGCCAGCCGGGACAGGGGAACGAATCAGCCCCAGCATTTT
CDR3: CASRDRGTNQPQHF
V: TRBV28
D: TRBD1
size: -
J: TRBJ1-5

DNA: TGCGCCACCCGGGAAGGGGAAAGCACAGATACGCAGTATTTT
CDR3: CATREGESTDTQYF
V: TRBV4-1
D: -
size: -
J: TRBJ2-3

DNA: TGTGCCAGCAGTAAAAGCGGTAGCTCCTACAATGAGCAGTTCTTC
CDR3: CASSKSGSSYNEQFF
V: TRBV6-5
D: -
size: -
J: TRBJ2-1

DNA: TGTGCCAGCGGGGTGTCTAACTATGGCTACACCTTC
CDR3: CASGVSNYGYTF
V: TRBV27
D: -
size: -
J: TRBJ1-2

DNA: TGTGCCAGCTCACCACGTGGTAACAATGAGCAGTTCTTC
CDR3: CASSPRGNNEQFF
V: TRBV18
D: -
size: -
J: TRBJ2-1

DNA: TGTGCCAGCAGACTTGAGGGTTTGGGAGAGACCCAGTACTTC
CDR3: CASRLEGLGETQYF
V: TRBV28
D: -
size: -
J: TRBJ2-5

DNA: TGTGCCAGCTCACCAACTCCAGATACGCAGTATTTT
CDR3: CASSPTPDTQYF
V: TRBV18
D: -
size: few
J: TRBJ2-3

DNA: TGTGCCAGCAGTGACCAGGGGCGGACGAAATACGAGCAGTACTTC
CDR3: CASSDQGRTKYEQYF
V: TRBV6-1
D: -
size: -
J: TRBJ2-7

DNA: TGTGCCAGCAGTGAAGCGAGAGGTTCTGCAACTAATGAAAAACTGTTTTTT
CDR3: CASSEARGSATNEKLFF
V: TRBV6-1
D: -
size: -
J: TRBJ1-4

DNA: TGTGCCAGCAGCAAAGTAGGGCGTAGCCTCCCCTCTGGGGCCAACGTCCTGACTTTC
CDR3: CASSKVGRSLPSGANVLTF
V: TRBV21-1
D: -
size: -
J: TRBJ2-6

DNA: TGTGCCAGCCAAGAGACCTCCCTGTATTTT
CDR3: CASQETSLYF
V: TRBV6-1
D: -
size: -
J: TRBJ1-3

DNA: TGTGCCAGCAGTTGGGGAACGGGAGGAGAGACCCAGTACTTC
CDR3: CASSWGTGGETQYF
V: TRBV6-6
D: TRBD2
size: -
J: TRBJ2-5

DNA: TGTGCCAGCTCACCCGTCTCGGGCGGCTACACCTTC
CDR3: CASSPVSGGYTF
V: TRBV18
D: -
size: once
J: TRBJ1-2

DNA: TGCGCCAGCAGCTTGGTAAGCGGGACAGATACGCAGTATTTT
CDR3: CASSLVSGTDTQYF
V: TRBV5-1
D: -
size: -
J: TRBJ2-3

DNA: TGTGCCAGCAGTTGGACTAGCGGGAGGATAGATACGCAGTATTTT
CDR3: CASSWTSGRIDTQYF
V: TRBV6-5
D: TRBD2
size: -
J: TRBJ2-3

DNA: TGTGCCAGCAGCCAAGATGATAGGGGGCGAGTTTATCTTAATTCCTATGGCTACACCTTC
CDR3: CASSQDDRGRVYLNSYGYTF
V: TRBV14
D: TRBD1
size: once
J: TRBJ1-2

DNA: TGTGCCTGGCGCGACGATTGGGACAATGAGCAGTTCTTC
CDR3: CAWRDDWDNEQFF
V: TRBV30
D: -
size: few
J: TRBJ2-1

DNA: TGTGCCAGCAGTAAACAGACAGGGACAGGCACTGAAGCTTTCTTT
CDR3: CASSKQTGTGTEAFF
V: TRBV27
D: TRBD1
size: -
J: TRBJ1-1

DNA: TGTGCCAGCAGCTTAGAGGCGGGGGGACTAGCGGGAGTCGACGAGCAGTACTTC
CDR3: CASSLEAGGLAGVDEQYF
V: TRBV11-2
D: TRBD2
size: once
J: TRBJ2-7

DNA: TGCGCCAGCAGCCAAGGACTCTACGAGCAGTACTTC
CDR3: CASSQGLYEQYF
V: TRBV5-1
D: -
size: -
J: TRBJ2-7

DNA: TGTGCCAGCAGCGACAGGGAGCGGGGGCTTAGCACAGATACGCAGTATTTT
CDR3: CASSDRERGLSTDTQYF
V: TRBV9
D: TRBD2
size: -
J: TRBJ2-3

DNA: TGTGCCAGCAGCTCTAGCGTTAGCTCCTACAATGAGCAGTTCTTC
CDR3: CASSSSVSSYNEQFF
V: TRBV27
D: -
size: -
J: TRBJ2-1

DNA: TGTGCCAGCAGGCCTGAAAGTATTAACACTGAAGCTTTCTTT
CDR3: CASRPESINTEAFF
V: TRBV2
D: -
size: -
J: TRBJ1-1

DNA: TGCGCCAGCAGCTCCCCATGGAGAGGCCTTACGGGCGAGCAGTACTTC
CDR3: CASSSPWRGLTGEQYF
V: TRBV5-1
D: -
size: -
J: TRBJ2-7

DNA: TGTGCCAGCAGCTTGACGGGAGACTTGAACACTGAAGCTTTCTTT
CDR3: CASSLTGDLNTEAFF
V: TRBV9
D: -
size: -
J: TRBJ1-1

DNA: TGTGCCAGCAGCGCCCGCCCCGGGCCCGAGCCTGGAAACACCATATATTTT
CDR3: CASSARPGPEPGNTIYF
V: TRBV7-3
D: -
size: once
J: TRBJ1-3

DNA: TGTGCCACCTTCCGTGATGGGGCAGATACGCAGTATTTT
CDR3: CATFRDGADTQYF
V: TRBV6-6
D: -
size: -
J: TRBJ2-3

DNA: TGTGCCAGCAGTTTATGGCCGGGGAGCTCCTACAATGAGCAGTTCTTC
CDR3: CASSLWPGSSYNEQFF
V: TRBV27
D: -
size: -
J: TRBJ2-1

DNA: TGTGCCAGCTCACCTTGGACTAGCCCCACCGGGGAGCTGTTTTTT
CDR3: CASSPWTSPTGELFF
V: TRBV18
D: TRBD2
size: few
J: TRBJ2-2

DNA: TGCAGCGTTGAAGTCCGACAGGGGCGAAATCAGCCCCAGCATTTT
CDR3: CSVEVRQGRNQPQHF
V: TRBV29-1
D: TRBD1
size: -
J: TRBJ1-5

DNA: TGCGCCAGCAGCTTGGAGGGTATTAATGAAAAACTGTTTTTT
CDR3: CASSLEGINEKLFF
V: TRBV5-1
D: -
size: once
J: TRBJ1-4

DNA: TGTGCCAGCAGCCAAGTGGGGATGAACACTGAAGCTTTCTTT
CDR3: CASSQVGMNTEAFF
V: TRBV14
D: -
size: -
J: TRBJ1-1

DNA: TGCGCCAGCAGCTTGTCGGAGAACACCGGGGAGCTGTTTTTT
CDR3: CASSLSENTGELFF
V: TRBV5-1
D: -
size: -
J: TRBJ2-2

DNA: TGTGCCAGCTCACCATCTTTAACAGAGGCCTACGAGCAGTACTTC
CDR3: CASSPSLTEAYEQYF
V: TRBV18
D: -
size: -
J: TRBJ2-7

DNA: TGTGCCTCCGGAATTAACAGCTACGAGCAGTACTTC
CDR3: CASGINSYEQYF
V: TRBV2
D: -
size: -
J: TRBJ2-7

DNA: TGTGCCAGTAGTATTTCCGGGAAGGCTTACAATGAGCAGTTCTTC
CDR3: CASSISGKAYNEQFF
V: TRBV19
D: -
size: -
J: TRBJ2-1

DNA: TGCGCCAGCAGAATGGACTATCGGCAGTTCTTC
CDR3: CASRMDYRQFF
V: TRBV5-1
D: -
size: once
J: TRBJ2-1

DNA: TGTGCCATCAACCTCTCAGGCTCCTACGAGCAGTACTTC
CDR3: CAINLSGSYEQYF
V: TRBV10-3
D: -
size: -
J: TRBJ2-7

DNA: TGTGCCAGCAGCCCACCGGGGCAACGGGGTCAGCCCCAGCATTTT
CDR3: CASSPPGQRGQPQHF
V: TRBV4-2
D: -
size: -
J: TRBJ1-5

DNA: TGTGCCAGCAGTGATCAAGAGGGATCGCTGGGAAACACCATATATTTT
CDR3: CASSDQEGSLGNTIYF
V: TRBV25-1
D: -
size: -
J: TRBJ1-3

DNA: TGTGCCAGCAGCGGTGGAACCGGGGGACGGAATTCACCCCTCCACTTT
CDR3: CASSGGTGGRNSPLHF
V: TRBV5-6
D: -
size: -
J: TRBJ1-6

DNA: TGTGCCTCCAAGGGAGGGGACTCCTACAATGAGCAGTTCTTC
CDR3: CASKGGDSYNEQFF
V: TRBV28
D: TRBD2
size: -
J: TRBJ2-1

DNA: TGTGCCAGCAGTTACCCCCTACCAGCCCGCACAGATACGCAGTATTTT
CDR3: CASSYPLPARTDTQYF
V: TRBV6-5
D: -
size: -
J: TRBJ2-3

DNA: TGTGCCAGCAGCTTTCTACACGGGACTAGCGGGGGGGCTCGCAATGAGCAGTTCTTC
CDR3: CASSFLHGTSGGARNEQFF
V: TRBV5-4
D: TRBD2
size: -
J: TRBJ2-1

DNA: TGTGCCAGCAGTTACCAAGCGGGGGGACGGGATACGCAGTATTTT
CDR3: CASSYQAGGRDTQYF
V: TRBV6-5
D: TRBD2
size: few
J: TRBJ2-3

DNA: TGTGCCAGCAGCCCGGGACAGGGTTCCCGCACAGATACGCAGTATTTT
CDR3: CASSPGQGSRTDTQYF
V: TRBV2
D: TRBD1
size: -
J: TRBJ2-3

DNA: TGCGCCAGCAGTGAGGACAGGACATCCGAGCAGTACTTC
CDR3: CASSEDRTSEQYF
V: TRBV10-2
D: -
size: -
J: TRBJ2-7

DNA: TGTGCCAGCAGTTTGACAGGTAATCAGCCCCAGCATTTT
CDR3: CASSLTGNQPQHF
V: TRBV6-1
D: -
size: -
J: TRBJ1-5